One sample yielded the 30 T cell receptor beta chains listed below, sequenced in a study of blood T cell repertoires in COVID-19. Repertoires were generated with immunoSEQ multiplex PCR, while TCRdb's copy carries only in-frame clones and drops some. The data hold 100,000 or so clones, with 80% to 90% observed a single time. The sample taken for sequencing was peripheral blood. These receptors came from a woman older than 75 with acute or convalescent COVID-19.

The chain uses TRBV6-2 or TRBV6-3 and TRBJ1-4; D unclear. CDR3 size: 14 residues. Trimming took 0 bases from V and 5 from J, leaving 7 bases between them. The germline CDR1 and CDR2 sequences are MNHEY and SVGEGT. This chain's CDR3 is CASSYSGPNEKLFF. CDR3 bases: TGTGCCAGCAGTTACTCCGGTCCCAATGAAAAACTGTTTTTT.

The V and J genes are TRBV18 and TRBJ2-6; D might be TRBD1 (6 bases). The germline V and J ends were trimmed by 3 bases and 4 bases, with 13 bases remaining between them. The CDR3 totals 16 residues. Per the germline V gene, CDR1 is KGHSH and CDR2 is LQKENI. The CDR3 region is CASSPTAGVGANVLTF. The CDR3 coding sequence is TGTGCCAGCTCACCGACCGCAGGGGTAGGGGCCAACGTCCTGACTTTC.

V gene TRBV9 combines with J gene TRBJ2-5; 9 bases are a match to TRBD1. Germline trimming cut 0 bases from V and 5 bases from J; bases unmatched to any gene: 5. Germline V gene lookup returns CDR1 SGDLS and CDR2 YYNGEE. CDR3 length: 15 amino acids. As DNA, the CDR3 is TGTGCCAGCAGCGTAGGGACAGGGGTCGGGGAGACCCAGTACTTC. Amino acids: CASSVGTGVGETQYF.

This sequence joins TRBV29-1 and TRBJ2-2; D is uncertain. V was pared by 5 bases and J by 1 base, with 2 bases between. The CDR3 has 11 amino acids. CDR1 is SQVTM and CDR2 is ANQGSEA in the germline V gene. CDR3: CSVRNTGELFF. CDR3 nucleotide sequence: TGCAGCGTTCGGAACACCGGGGAGCTGTTTTTT.

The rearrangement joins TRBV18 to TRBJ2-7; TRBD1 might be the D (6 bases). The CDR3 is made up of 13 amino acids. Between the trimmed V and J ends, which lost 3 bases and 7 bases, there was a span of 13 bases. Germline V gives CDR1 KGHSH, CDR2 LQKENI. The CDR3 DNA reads TGTGCCAGCTCACCGATTAGAACAGGGGAGCAGTACTTC. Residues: CASSPIRTGEQYF.

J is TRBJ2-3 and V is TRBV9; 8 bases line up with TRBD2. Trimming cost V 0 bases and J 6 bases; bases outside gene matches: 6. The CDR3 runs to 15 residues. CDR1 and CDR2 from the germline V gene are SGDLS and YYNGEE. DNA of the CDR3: TGTGCCAGCAGCGTAGCCGGGGGGGCTTTGGATACGCAGTATTTT. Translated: CASSVAGGALDTQYF.

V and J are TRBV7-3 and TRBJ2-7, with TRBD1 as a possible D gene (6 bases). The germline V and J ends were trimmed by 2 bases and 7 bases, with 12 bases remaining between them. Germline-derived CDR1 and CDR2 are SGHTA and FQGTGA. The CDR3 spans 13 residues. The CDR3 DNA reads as TGTGCCAGCAGCTTAGCCTCAGGGACAGAGCAGTACTTC. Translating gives CASSLASGTEQYF. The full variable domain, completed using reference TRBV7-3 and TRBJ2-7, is GAGVSQTPSNKVTEKGKYVELRCDPISGHTALYWYRQSLGQGPEFLIYFQGTGAADDSGLPNDRFFAVRPEGSVSTLKIQRTERGDSAVYLCASSLASGTEQYFGPGTRLTVT.

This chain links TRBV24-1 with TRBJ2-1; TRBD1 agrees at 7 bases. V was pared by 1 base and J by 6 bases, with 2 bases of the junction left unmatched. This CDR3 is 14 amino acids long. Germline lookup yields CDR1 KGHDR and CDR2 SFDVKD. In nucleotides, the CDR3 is TGTGCCACCAGTGATTTTGGGACAGTCAATGAGCAGTTCTTC. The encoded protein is CATSDFGTVNEQFF.

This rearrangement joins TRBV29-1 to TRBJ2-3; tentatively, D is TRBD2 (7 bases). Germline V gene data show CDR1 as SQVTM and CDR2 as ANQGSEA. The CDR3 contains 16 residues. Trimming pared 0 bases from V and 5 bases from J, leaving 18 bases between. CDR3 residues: CSVEDPPGGLRDTQYF. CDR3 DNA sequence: TGCAGCGTTGAAGACCCTCCCGGGGGGCTGAGAGATACGCAGTATTTT.

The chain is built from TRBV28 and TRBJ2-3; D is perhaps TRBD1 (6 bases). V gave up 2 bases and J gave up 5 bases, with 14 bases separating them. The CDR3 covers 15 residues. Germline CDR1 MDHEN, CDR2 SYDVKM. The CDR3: CASSLGWGQGDTQYF. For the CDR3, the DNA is TGTGCCAGCAGTTTAGGGTGGGGGCAGGGAGATACGCAGTATTTT.

CDR3 region: CASSLSALGQRGEQYF. Here the CDR3 DNA reads TGTGCCAGCAGTTTATCAGCCCTGGGACAGAGGGGCGAGCAGTACTTC. The chain is built from TRBV28 and TRBJ2-7, with 7 bases aligning to TRBD1. The CDR3 covers 16 residues. Germline CDR1 reads MDHEN; CDR2 reads SYDVKM. The V gene end was trimmed by 1 base and the J gene end by 6 bases; junction bases not matched to a gene: 12.

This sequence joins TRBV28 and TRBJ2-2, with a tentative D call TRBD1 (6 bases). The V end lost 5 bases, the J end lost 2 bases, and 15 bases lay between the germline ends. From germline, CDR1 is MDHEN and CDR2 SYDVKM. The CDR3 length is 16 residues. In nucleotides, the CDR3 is TGTGCCAGCAGTCTTACCTTGGGGGCCAACACCGGGGAGCTGTTTTTT. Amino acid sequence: CASSLTLGANTGELFF.

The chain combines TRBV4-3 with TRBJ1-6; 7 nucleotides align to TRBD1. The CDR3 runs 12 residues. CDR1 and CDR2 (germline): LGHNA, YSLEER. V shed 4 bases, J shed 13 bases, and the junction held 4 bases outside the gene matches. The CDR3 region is CASSRSQGPLHF. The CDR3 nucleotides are TGCGCCAGCAGCCGTTCACAGGGGCCCCTCCACTTT.

The CDR3 DNA reads as TGCGCCAGCAAGCACCCTAAAGATGGCTACACCTTC. Its translation is CASKHPKDGYTF. The V gene is TRBV23-1, the J gene TRBJ1-2; no clear D. TRBV23-1 qualifies as an ORF whose function is uncertain. The CDR3 has 12 residues. Trimming removed 7 bases from V and 6 bases from J, with 12 bases in between.

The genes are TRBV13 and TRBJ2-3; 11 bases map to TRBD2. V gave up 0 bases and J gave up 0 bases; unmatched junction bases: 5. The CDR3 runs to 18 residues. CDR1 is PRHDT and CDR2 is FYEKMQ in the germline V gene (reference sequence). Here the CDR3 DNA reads TGTGCCAGCAGCTTAGGCCTAGCGGGGGGATTTAGCACAGATACGCAGTATTTT. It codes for CASSLGLAGGFSTDTQYF.

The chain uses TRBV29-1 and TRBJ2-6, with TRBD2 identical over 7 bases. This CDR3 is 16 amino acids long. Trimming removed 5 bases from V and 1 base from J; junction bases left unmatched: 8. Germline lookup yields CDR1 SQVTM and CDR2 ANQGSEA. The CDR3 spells CSVRGVEPSGANVLTF. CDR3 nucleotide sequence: TGCAGCGTTCGGGGGGTAGAACCTTCTGGGGCCAACGTCCTGACTTTC.

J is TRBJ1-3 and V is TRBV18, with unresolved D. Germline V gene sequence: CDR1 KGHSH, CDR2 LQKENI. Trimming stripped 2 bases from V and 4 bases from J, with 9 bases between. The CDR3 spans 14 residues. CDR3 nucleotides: TGTGCCAGCTCACCAGGTTTTAGCGGAAACACCATATATTTT. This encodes CASSPGFSGNTIYF.

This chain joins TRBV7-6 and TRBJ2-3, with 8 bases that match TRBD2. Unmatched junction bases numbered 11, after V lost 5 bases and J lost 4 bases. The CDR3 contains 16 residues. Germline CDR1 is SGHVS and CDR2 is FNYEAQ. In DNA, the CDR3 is TGTGCCAGCAGCAATGCCGGGACTAGGACGGCAGATACGCAGTATTTT. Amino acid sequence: CASSNAGTRTADTQYF. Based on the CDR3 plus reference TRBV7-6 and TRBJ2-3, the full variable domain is GAGVSQSPRYKVTKRGQDVALRCDPISGHVSLYWYRQALGQGPEFLTYFNYEAQQDKSGLPNDRFSAERPEGSISTLTIQRTEQRDSAMYRCASSNAGTRTADTQYFGPGTRLTVL.

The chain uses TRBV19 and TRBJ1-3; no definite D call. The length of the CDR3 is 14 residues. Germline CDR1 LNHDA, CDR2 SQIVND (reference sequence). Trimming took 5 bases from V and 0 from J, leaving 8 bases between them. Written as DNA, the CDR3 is TGTGCCAGTAGTTTGTTGAGCTCTGGAAACACCATATATTTT. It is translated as CASSLLSSGNTIYF.

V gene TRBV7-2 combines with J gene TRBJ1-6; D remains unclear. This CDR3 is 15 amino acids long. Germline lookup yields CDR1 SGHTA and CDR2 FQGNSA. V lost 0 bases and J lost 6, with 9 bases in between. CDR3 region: CASSLASGSNSPLHF. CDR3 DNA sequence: TGTGCCAGCAGCTTAGCAAGTGGGAGTAATTCACCCCTCCACTTT.

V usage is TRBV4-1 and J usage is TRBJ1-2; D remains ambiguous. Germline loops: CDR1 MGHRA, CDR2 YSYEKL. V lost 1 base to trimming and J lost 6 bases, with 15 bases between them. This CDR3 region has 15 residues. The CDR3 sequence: CASSQGPLRPDGYTF. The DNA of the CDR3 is TGCGCCAGCAGCCAAGGGCCTTTGAGGCCTGATGGCTACACCTTC.

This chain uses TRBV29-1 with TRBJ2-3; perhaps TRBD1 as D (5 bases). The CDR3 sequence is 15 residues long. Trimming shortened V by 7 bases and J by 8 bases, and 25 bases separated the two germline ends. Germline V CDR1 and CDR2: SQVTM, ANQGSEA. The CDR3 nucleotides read TGCAGCGGAACATTACAGGTTGGGGCAGGTGGTACGCAGTATTTT. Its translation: CSGTLQVGAGGTQYF.

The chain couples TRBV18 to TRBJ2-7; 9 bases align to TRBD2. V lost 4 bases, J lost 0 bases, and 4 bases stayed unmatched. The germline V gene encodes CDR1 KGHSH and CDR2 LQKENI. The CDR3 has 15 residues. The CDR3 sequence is CASSRSGGYSYEQYF. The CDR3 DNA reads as TGTGCCAGCTCACGAAGCGGGGGGTACTCCTACGAGCAGTACTTC.

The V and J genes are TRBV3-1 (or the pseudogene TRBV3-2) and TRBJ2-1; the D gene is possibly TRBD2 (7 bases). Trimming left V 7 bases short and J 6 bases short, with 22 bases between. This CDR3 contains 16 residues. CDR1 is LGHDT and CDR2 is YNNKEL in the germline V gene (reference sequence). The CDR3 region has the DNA TGTGCCAGCACCCACCTGGGGGGGGCGGAACGCAATGAGCAGTTCTTC. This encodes CASTHLGGAERNEQFF.

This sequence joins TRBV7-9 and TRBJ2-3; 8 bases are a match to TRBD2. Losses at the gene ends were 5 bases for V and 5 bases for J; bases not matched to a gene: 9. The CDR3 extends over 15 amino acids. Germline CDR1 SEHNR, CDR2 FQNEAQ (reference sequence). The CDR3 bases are TGTGCCAGCAGCCCCGGGGTAGCGGGGAGAGATACGCAGTATTTT. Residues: CASSPGVAGRDTQYF.

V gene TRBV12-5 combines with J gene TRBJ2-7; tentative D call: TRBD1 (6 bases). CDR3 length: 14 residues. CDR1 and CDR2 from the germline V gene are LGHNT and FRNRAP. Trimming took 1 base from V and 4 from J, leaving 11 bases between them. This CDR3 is CASGLALQGYEQYF. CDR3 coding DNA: TGTGCTAGTGGTTTGGCCCTACAGGGTTACGAGCAGTACTTC.

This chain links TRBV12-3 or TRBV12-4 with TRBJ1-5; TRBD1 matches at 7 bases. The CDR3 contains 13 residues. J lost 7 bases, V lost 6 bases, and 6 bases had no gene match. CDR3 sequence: CASSRGERQPQHF. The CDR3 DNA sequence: TGTGCCAGCAGCAGGGGGGAGAGGCAGCCCCAGCATTTT.

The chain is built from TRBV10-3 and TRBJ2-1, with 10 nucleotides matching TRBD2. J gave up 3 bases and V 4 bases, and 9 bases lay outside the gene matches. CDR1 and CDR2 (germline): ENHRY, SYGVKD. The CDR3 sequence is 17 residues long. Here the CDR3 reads CAISGLERGGFYNEQFF. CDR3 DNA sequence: TGTGCCATCAGTGGGTTGGAGCGGGGGGGCTTCTACAATGAGCAGTTCTTC.

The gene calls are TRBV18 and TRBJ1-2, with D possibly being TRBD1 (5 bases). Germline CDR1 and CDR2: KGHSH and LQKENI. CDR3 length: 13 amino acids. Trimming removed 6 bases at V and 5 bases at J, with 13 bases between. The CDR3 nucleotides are TGTGCCAGCTCCCCTCCCGGGACTTATGGCTACACCTTC. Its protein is CASSPPGTYGYTF.

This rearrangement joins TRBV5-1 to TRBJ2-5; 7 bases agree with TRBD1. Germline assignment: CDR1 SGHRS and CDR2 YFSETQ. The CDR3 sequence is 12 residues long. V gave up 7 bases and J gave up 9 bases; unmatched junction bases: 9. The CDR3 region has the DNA TGCGCCAGCCACCGGACAGGCGAGCCCCAGTACTTC. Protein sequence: CASHRTGEPQYF.